The 29 T cell receptor beta chains presented below share a single source sample, sequenced in a study of cytomegalovirus exposure and HLA in healthy donors. Use of 60 Vbeta and 13 Jbeta primers characterized the PCR. TCRdb's copy holds only in-frame clones and misses some; the assay was immunoSEQ multiplex PCR. The sample shows tens of thousands of clones, 80% of them seen only once. The source material was PBMCs. Every receptor here comes from a male donor in good health and CMV-seronegative.

This chain connects TRBV27 to TRBJ1-2; a weak D match, TRBD1 (6 bases). V was cut by 2 bases and J by 6 bases, with 10 bases left in between. Per germline, CDR1 MNHEY and CDR2 SMNVEV (reference sequence). This CDR3 contains 13 residues. DNA of the CDR3: TGTGCCAGCAGTTTAACGACAGGAGATGGCTACACCTTC. It specifies CASSLTTGDGYTF.

The chain employs TRBV15 and TRBJ1-5; 8 nucleotides align to TRBD1. J was trimmed by 2 bases and V by 1 base; bases with no gene match: 13. CDR1 is LNHNV, CDR2 YYDKDF, per germline (reference sequence). This CDR3 comprises 19 residues. In DNA form, the CDR3 reads TGTGCCACCAGCAGAGCCCTAACTCGGACAGGGCATGGCAATCAGCCCCAGCATTTT. Translated: CATSRALTRTGHGNQPQHF.

The chain uses TRBV5-4 and TRBJ2-6, with 7 bases identical to TRBD1. The CDR3 totals 17 residues. CDR1 and CDR2 (germline): SGHNT, YYREEE (reference sequence). V dropped 2 bases and J dropped 1; count of bases not matched to a gene: 6. The CDR3 is CASSFIQGNSGANVLTF. The CDR3 DNA reads as TGTGCCAGCAGCTTCATACAGGGGAATTCTGGGGCCAACGTCCTGACTTTC.

The chain is built from TRBV5-1 and TRBJ1-2; 7 bases match TRBD1. V dropped 5 bases and J dropped 6; count of bases not matched to a gene: 10. CDR3 size: 14 residues. Per the germline V gene, CDR1 is SGHRS and CDR2 is YFSETQ. The CDR3 coding sequence is TGCGCCAGCAGTCAGACAGGGAAAAGTCATGGCTACACCTTC. It codes for CASSQTGKSHGYTF.

This clone has just a few counts. V and J are TRBV11-1 and TRBJ2-7; perhaps TRBD2 as D (6 bases). Germline V gives CDR1 SGHAT, CDR2 FQDESV (reference sequence). Trimming pared 2 bases from V and 6 bases from J, leaving 17 bases between. The CDR3 contains 15 residues. The CDR3 here is CASSLPYFGSGEQYF. CDR3 coding DNA: TGTGCCAGCAGCTTACCCTACTTCGGGAGTGGCGAGCAGTACTTC.

This sequence joins TRBV5-5 and TRBJ2-5, with 9 nucleotides matching TRBD1. Germline trimming cut 4 bases from V and 4 bases from J; bases unmatched to any gene: 14. Germline CDR1 and CDR2: SGHKS and YYEKEE (reference sequence). The CDR3 has 17 amino acids. The CDR3 loop reads CASSTTPGQGRVETQYF. CDR3 bases: TGTGCCAGCAGCACCACACCGGGACAGGGAAGGGTAGAGACCCAGTACTTC.

This clone has a handful of counts. The chain is built from TRBV19 and TRBJ1-1, with 8 bases lining up with TRBD1. V trimming: 8 bases; J trimming: 4 bases; junction bases outside the gene matches: 3. The CDR3 covers 12 residues. Germline V CDR1 and CDR2: LNHDA, SQIVND (reference sequence). CDR3 protein: CASHRGITEAFF. The CDR3 DNA follows: TGTGCCAGTCACAGGGGGATCACTGAAGCTTTCTTT.

This clone was observed a handful of times. This rearrangement joins TRBV5-6 to TRBJ1-1; possibly TRBD1 for D (6 bases). V shed 2 bases and J shed 5 bases, with 10 bases lying between them. CDR1 and CDR2 (germline): SGHDT, YYEEEE. The CDR3 loop spans 13 amino acids. CDR3 sequence (DNA): TGTGCCAGCAGCTTACAGGGTGCTACTGAAGCTTTCTTT. Protein sequence: CASSLQGATEAFF.

This clone was seen a handful of times. The chain employs TRBV11-1 and TRBJ2-7; weak D call: TRBD2 (6 bases). The V end lost 2 bases, the J end lost 0 bases, and 14 bases lay between the germline ends. This CDR3 has 16 residues. The germline V gene has CDR1 SGHAT and CDR2 FQDESV (reference sequence). CDR3 residues: CASSLMGTVSSYEQYF. The CDR3 DNA is TGTGCCAGCAGCTTAATGGGGACTGTCAGCTCCTACGAGCAGTACTTC. Variable domain in full (rest from reference TRBV11-1 and TRBJ2-7): EAEVAQSPRYKITEKSQAVAFWCDPISGHATLYWYRQILGQGPELLVQFQDESVVDDSQLPKDRFSAERLKGVDSTLKIQPAELGDSAMYLCASSLMGTVSSYEQYFGPGTRLTVT.

The chain links TRBV14 to TRBJ1-1, with 9 bases aligning to TRBD1. Germline V lookup: CDR1 SGHDN, CDR2 FVKESK. The CDR3 has 16 amino acids. The V gene end was trimmed by 3 bases and the J gene end by 1 base; junction bases not matched to a gene: 6. This CDR3 reads CASSQHRGLGNTEAFF. DNA for the CDR3: TGTGCCAGCAGCCAGCACAGGGGGCTGGGGAACACTGAAGCTTTCTTT.

A single count supports this clone. V usage is TRBV19 and J usage is TRBJ2-7, with 7 positions matching TRBD1. The CDR3 extends over 14 amino acids. Germline V gene lookup returns CDR1 LNHDA and CDR2 SQIVND (reference sequence). V shed 6 bases, J shed 2 bases, and the junction held 7 bases outside the gene matches. The CDR3, as DNA: TGTGCCAGTAGCAGGACAGGCGGAACCTACGAGCAGTACTTC. This encodes CASSRTGGTYEQYF.

This chain links TRBV19 with TRBJ1-1; 10 bases match TRBD1. CDR3 length: 13 amino acids. V gave up 4 bases and J gave up 4 bases; unmatched junction bases: 0. The germline CDR1 and CDR2 sequences are LNHDA and SQIVND (reference sequence). The CDR3 loop reads CASSRTGGTEAFF. The CDR3 nucleotides read TGTGCCAGTAGTAGGACAGGGGGCACTGAAGCTTTCTTT.

Written as DNA, the CDR3 is TGTGCCAGCAGCTTAGACCTAGGGGATGGGTCCTACGAGCAGTACTTC. Translating it yields CASSLDLGDGSYEQYF. V is TRBV11-2 and J is TRBJ2-7; possibly TRBD1 for D (5 bases). V lost 0 bases and J lost 1, with 13 bases in between. CDR3 size: 16 residues. The germline CDR1 and CDR2 sequences are SGHAT and FQNNGV.

This chain joins TRBV2 and TRBJ1-1; a possible D gene is TRBD1 (6 bases). The germline CDR1 and CDR2 sequences are SNHLY and FYNNEI. This CDR3 region has 10 residues. Here the CDR3 reads CAIGQLDAFF. The CDR3 nucleotides are TGTGCTATCGGACAGCTGGATGCTTTCTTT. Supplemented by reference TRBV2 and TRBJ1-1, the full variable domain reads EPEVTQTPSHQVTQMGQEVILRCVPISNHLYFYWYRQILGQKVEFLVSFYNNEISEKSEIFDDQFSVERPDGSNFTLKIRSTKLEDSAMYFCAIGQLDAFFGQGTRLTVV.

This clone was seen only once. V is TRBV18 and J is TRBJ1-1; D is uncertain. In germline, CDR1 is KGHSH, CDR2 LQKENI. V gave up 0 bases and J gave up 1 base, with 6 bases separating them. CDR3 length: 14 residues. This chain's CDR3 is CASSPPSRNTEAFF. The CDR3 DNA reads TGTGCCAGCTCACCACCCTCCCGGAACACTGAAGCTTTCTTT.

This clone showed up just once. The J gene is TRBJ2-7, the V gene TRBV27, with 9 bases identical to TRBD1. Germline loops: CDR1 MNHEY, CDR2 SMNVEV (reference sequence). The ends lost 0 bases at V and 9 bases at J; junction bases unmatched: 12. This CDR3 has 16 residues. CDR3 amino acids: CASSLSGGTGRRAQYF. The CDR3 bases are TGTGCCAGCAGTTTATCGGGGGGGACAGGGAGGAGAGCGCAGTACTTC.

V and J are TRBV5-1 and TRBJ1-2; D is uncertain. This CDR3 comprises 15 residues. The V end lost 3 bases, the J end lost 6 bases, and 18 bases lay between the germline ends. From germline, CDR1 is SGHRS and CDR2 YFSETQ. The CDR3 DNA sequence: TGCGCCAGCAGCTCAAGGCCGGGAGCCGGCGATGGCTACACCTTC. This gives the protein CASSSRPGAGDGYTF.

This chain links TRBV10-3 with TRBJ2-2, with TRBD1 matching 7 bases. V shed 0 bases, J shed 7 bases, and the junction held 8 bases outside the gene matches. CDR1 is ENHRY and CDR2 is SYGVKD in the germline V gene. The CDR3 sequence is 16 residues long. Written as DNA, the CDR3 is TGTGCCATCAGTGAGTCTAGGACAGGAGATCGCGGGGAGCTGTTTTTT. Its translation is CAISESRTGDRGELFF.

This sequence joins TRBV2 and TRBJ2-1, with TRBD1 identical over 8 bases. This CDR3 is built from 17 residues. The V segment lost 6 bases and the J segment 1 base; nucleotides outside the gene matches: 11. The V gene's germline CDR1 is SNHLY and CDR2 FYNNEI. In nucleotides, the CDR3 is TGTGCCAGCAGGAACGGACAGGGTATATCGTCCTACAATGAGCAGTTCTTC. Translated, it gives CASRNGQGISSYNEQFF.

This clone appeared a few times. The V call is TRBV6-1, the J call TRBJ1-5; tentatively, D is TRBD1 (6 bases). This CDR3 has 15 residues. V lost 3 bases, J lost 4 bases, and 13 bases lay in between. Germline V gene lookup returns CDR1 MNHNS and CDR2 SASEGT. The CDR3 here is CASSDGGAQNQPQHF. The CDR3 nucleotides read TGTGCCAGCAGTGACGGGGGGGCTCAGAATCAGCCCCAGCATTTT.

This chain uses TRBV28 with TRBJ1-3; possibly TRBD1 for D (5 bases). The CDR3 spans 15 residues. Between the trimmed V and J ends, which lost 2 bases and 3 bases, there was a span of 11 bases. The germline CDR1 and CDR2 sequences are MDHEN and SYDVKM. CDR3 sequence: CASSLSQGIGNTIYF. The CDR3 bases are TGTGCCAGCAGTTTAAGTCAGGGCATTGGAAACACCATATATTTT. Variable domain in full (rest from reference TRBV28 and TRBJ1-3): DVKVTQSSRYLVKRTGEKVFLECVQDMDHENMFWYRQDPGLGLRLIYFSYDVKMKEKGDIPEGYSVSREKKERFSLILESASTNQTSMYLCASSLSQGIGNTIYFGEGSWLTVV.

This clone was counted a few times. CDR3 region: CASSQDRRGGPDTQYF. In DNA form, the CDR3 reads TGTGCCAGCAGCCAAGATCGGCGGGGGGGCCCAGATACGCAGTATTTT. The chain couples TRBV4-2 to TRBJ2-3; the match to TRBD2 covers 9 bases. The CDR3 has 16 residues. V shed 0 bases and J 4 bases; nucleotides not matched to a gene: 5. Germline V CDR1 and CDR2: LGHNA, YNFKEQ.

This clone has just a few counts. V usage is TRBV5-6 and J usage is TRBJ2-7, with 8 bases lining up with TRBD2. The ends lost 4 bases at V and 1 base at J; junction bases unmatched: 4. CDR1 and CDR2 (germline): SGHDT, YYEEEE. This CDR3 has 14 residues. The CDR3 DNA follows: TGTGCCAGCAGCCTGGGGACTAGATCCTACGAGCAGTACTTC. This gives the protein CASSLGTRSYEQYF. The full variable domain, completed using reference TRBV5-6 and TRBJ2-7, is DAGVTQSPTHLIKTRGQQVTLRCSPKSGHDTVSWYQQALGQGPQFIFQYYEEEERQRGNFPDRFSGHQFPNYSSELNVNALLLGDSALYLCASSLGTRSYEQYFGPGTRLTVT.

The V call is TRBV5-6, the J call TRBJ2-1; perhaps TRBD2 as D (6 bases). Germline assignment: CDR1 SGHDT and CDR2 YYEEEE. Trimming stripped 0 bases from V and 7 bases from J, with 17 bases between. This CDR3 has 16 amino acids. CDR3 bases: TGTGCCAGCAGCTTGGCCGGTTGGAGGGAAGGGAATGAGCAGTTCTTC. Translated, it gives CASSLAGWREGNEQFF.

This clone turned up a few times. The chain carries TRBV30 and TRBJ2-1; 8 bases align to TRBD1. Germline V gene data show CDR1 as GTSNPN and CDR2 as SVGIG (reference sequence). The J segment lost 6 bases and the V segment lost 4 bases, leaving 5 bases of the junction unmatched. The CDR3 contains 13 residues. CDR3 in amino acids: CAWTQGAINEQFF. The CDR3 nucleotides are TGTGCCTGGACGCAGGGGGCGATCAATGAGCAGTTCTTC.

The CDR3 DNA follows: TGTGCCAGCAGCCGTGCGAGGACAGGCTCTAACTATGGCTACACCTTC. It codes for CASSRARTGSNYGYTF. The chain employs TRBV7-8 and TRBJ1-2; 7 bases align to TRBD1. CDR3 length: 16 amino acids. With V trimmed by 5 bases and J by 0 bases, 9 bases remained unmatched. Germline V gene data show CDR1 as SGHVS and CDR2 as FQNEAQ.

V usage is TRBV7-2 and J usage is TRBJ1-1; D is possibly TRBD1 (5 bases). V dropped 4 bases and J dropped 10 bases, with 19 bases sitting between them. The germline V gene has CDR1 SGHTA and CDR2 FQGNSA. The CDR3 length is 14 residues. DNA of the CDR3: TGTGCCAGCAGCTCAACGTTTCAGGGTGGTGCAGCTTTCTTT. This translates into CASSSTFQGGAAFF.

J is TRBJ2-7 and V is TRBV27, with TRBD1 matching 8 bases. Germline CDR1 and CDR2: MNHEY and SMNVEV (reference sequence). The CDR3 has 14 residues. With V trimmed by 0 bases and J by 2 bases, 0 bases remained unmatched. The CDR3 here is CASSLSTGAYEQYF. The CDR3 DNA follows: TGTGCCAGCAGTTTATCGACAGGGGCCTACGAGCAGTACTTC.

The chain recombines TRBV27 with TRBJ2-7, with a possible D match to TRBD1 (5 bases). V lost 4 bases and J lost 1, with 11 bases in between. Germline CDR1 MNHEY, CDR2 SMNVEV (reference sequence). The CDR3 contains 14 residues. The CDR3 is CASSSGQISYEQYF. The CDR3 DNA is TGTGCCAGCAGTTCTGGACAAATATCCTACGAGCAGTACTTC.